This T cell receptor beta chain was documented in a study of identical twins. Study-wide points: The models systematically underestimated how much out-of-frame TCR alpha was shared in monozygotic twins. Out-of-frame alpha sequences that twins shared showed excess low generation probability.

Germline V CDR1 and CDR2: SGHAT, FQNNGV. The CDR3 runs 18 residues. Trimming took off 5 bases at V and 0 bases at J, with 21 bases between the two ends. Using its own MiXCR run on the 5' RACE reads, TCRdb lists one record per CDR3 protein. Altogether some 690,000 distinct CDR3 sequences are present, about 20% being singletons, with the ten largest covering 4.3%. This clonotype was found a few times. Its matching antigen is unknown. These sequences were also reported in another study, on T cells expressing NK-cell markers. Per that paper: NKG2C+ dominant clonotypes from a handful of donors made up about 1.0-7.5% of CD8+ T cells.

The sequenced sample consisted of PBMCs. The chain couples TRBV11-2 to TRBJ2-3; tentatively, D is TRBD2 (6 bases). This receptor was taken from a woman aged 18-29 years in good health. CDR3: CASSPLSPSVPSTDTQYF. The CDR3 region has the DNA TGTGCCAGCAGCCCGCTTTCGCCTAGCGTCCCTAGCACAGATACGCAGTATTTT.